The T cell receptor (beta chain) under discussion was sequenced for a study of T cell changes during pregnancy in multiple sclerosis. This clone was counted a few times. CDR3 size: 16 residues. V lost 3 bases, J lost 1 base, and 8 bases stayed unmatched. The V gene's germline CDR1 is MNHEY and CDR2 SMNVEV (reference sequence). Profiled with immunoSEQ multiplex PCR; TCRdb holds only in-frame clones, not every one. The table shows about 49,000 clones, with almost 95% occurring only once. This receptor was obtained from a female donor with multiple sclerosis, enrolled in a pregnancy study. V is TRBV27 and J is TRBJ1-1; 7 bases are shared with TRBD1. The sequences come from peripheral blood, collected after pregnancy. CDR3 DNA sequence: TGTGCCAGCAGTTTCCTAACAGGGGTGGGGAACACTGAAGCTTTCTTT. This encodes CASSFLTGVGNTEAFF.